This TCR beta chain was recovered during a study of shared clonotypes between healthy human individuals (dated by TCRdb to about 2020). Study-level background: The cohort comprised a couple of women and a few men aged 18 to 49 years. Per donor, three plates each were used for CD4 naive and CD4 memory, two for CD8 naive, and one for CD8 memory. Per donor, leukapheresis produced somewhere between about 0.9 and 10 billion PBMCs. The study deeply sequenced blood TCR repertoires of five healthy adults to estimate repertoire size and the extent of clonotype sharing between individuals. Different laboratories and diverse techniques were used to prepare libraries and sequence TCR repertoires, to increase sequencing depth and limit assay-specific biases. The study at large found these results: Sampling was restricted to blood, and TCR repertoires in tissues likely differ from the TCR repertoires found in blood. Larger estimated clonotype richness was generally found for naive subsets than for memory subsets. Sharing across four donors was observed for about 5% of naive CD4, about 4% of naive CD8, 2% to 2.5% of memory CD4, and around 0.42% of memory CD8 clonotypes. Pairwise subsampling led to the expectation that sequencing depth would affect the degree of clonotype sharing among donors. Compared with non-shared clonotypes, the clonotypes found in all four sorted-subset donors had higher generation probabilities. The genetic and exposure-history diversity represented was limited by the small number of donors. Even with the large sequencing depth, rarefaction of the sorted-subset datasets indicated that sequencing was incomplete.

Comments on this clone: Its antigen is currently not known. The record has no base qualities; no much larger clone is one base away.

Donors were healthy HIV-negative adults with no recently reported acute infections or vaccinations. Every donor was a Caucasian adult living in Nashville, Tennessee, USA. CD4+ T cells were enriched by magnetic negative selection; naive cells were then positively selected on CD45RA, and the negative fraction formed the memory subset. Blood was collected by leukapheresis, and PBMCs were isolated by Ficoll-Histopaque density gradient centrifugation and then cryopreserved in liquid nitrogen vapor phase. Analytical flow cytometry was used to check the purity and quantity of every magnetically sorted T cell population. Genomic DNA was isolated from every sorted fraction and measured by UV absorbance on a Nanodrop 2000c. Using the deep immunoSEQ assay, multiplex PCR amplified TCR CDR3 regions from genomic DNA. Extracted genomic DNA from each cell subset was distributed evenly across all wells of several immunoSEQ 96-well plates, and each plate was treated as a replicate. For sorted subsets, each replicate PCR was loaded with roughly 0.2 ug genomic DNA, equivalent to approximately 33,000 T cell genomes. Purified libraries were quantified with a Qubit 3.0 fluorometer, sized on a Bioanalyzer 2100, and re-quantified with the KAPA Library Quantification kit. Each immunoSEQ 96-well plate was sequenced on its own single-read 150-cycle Illumina NextSeq 550 flow cell. The study's processing was this. Because the immunoSEQ output held only junctional sequences and lacked quality scores, the filtering could not match the filtering applied to full-length reads. Sequences were annotated with PyIR, a Python wrapper for IgBLAST v1.9, using IMGT germline references to assign V/J genes and CDR3. Reads with weak V/J assignments (E-value above 1e-6), missing CDR3, stop codons, out-of-frame junctions, or ambiguous translated residues were removed. A V3J clonotype was defined by an identical inferred V gene, J gene, and CDR3 amino acid sequence. To compute the percentage overlap between repertoires, the number of shared unique clonotypes was divided by the size of the smaller repertoire. RTK rarefaction, the Chao1 estimator, and Recon v2.1 estimates of unobserved clonotypes were used to assess repertoire richness. Generation probabilities were computed with OLGA for all TCRbeta clonotypes obtained by the gDNA method from a handful of donors. The immuneACCESS repertoire file appears here via TCRdb, limited to in-frame rearrangements. These files lack a portion of the clones; in checked studies, under half of the deficit traces to unresolved V genes, and the cause of the others is not known. V, J and clone size reflect that table, while D and trimming were determined from the DNA. This sample lists 2,500,000 or so clones; approximately 92% were detected once. The ten largest clonotypes hold roughly 0.13% of the sample.

The TCR sequence derives from a young man in good health. Sequencing was performed on naive CD4+ T cells sorted from blood. What the cell subset or site label conveys for this sample: CD45RA+ positively selected.

In nucleotide form, the sequence is TGCGCCAGCAGTTCTCGGCTTAACTATGGCTACACCTTC. Its protein product is CASSSRLNYGYTF. Recombination linked TRBV23-1 to TRBJ1-2; a confident D gene designation cannot be given. TRBV23-1 is given ORF status, its function remaining uncertain. V is clipped by 5 bases and J by 1 base, and the sequence between their germline boundaries is 8 bases long. The CDR3 runs 13 amino acids, cysteine and phenylalanine included. The kept DNA is CDR3 alone, 39 bases in frame from the first base.